Listed below are T cell receptor beta chains from one sample, sequenced in a study of immune heterogeneity within non-small cell lung tumors. TCRdb re-derived calls from the multiplex PCR reads in MiXCR, one entry per CDR3 protein. The table has 10,000 to 15,000 distinct CDR3 sequences, 20% to 25% seen once. Sequencing input: lung tumor tissue. These receptors all stem from a man aged 45-65 years with non-small cell lung cancer. The CDR3 runs from the conserved cysteine through the conserved F or W. The D gene is left open where the match is weak. Not all rows give a size; the values are once, few, many and, for expanded clones, a class.

V	J	size	D	DNA	CDR3
TRBV6-6	TRBJ1-5	many	NA	TGTGCCAGCAGTTACCTACAAAATCAGCCCCAGCATTTT	CASSYLQNQPQHF
TRBV20-1	TRBJ2-1	many	NA	TGCAGTGCTCCAGGAGGGGGGCGCCGCAATGAGCAGTTCTTC	CSAPGGGRRNEQFF
TRBV12-3/TRBV12-4	TRBJ1-5	many	NA	TGTGCCAGCAGATACACAGCCGGGCCCCAGCATTTT	CASRYTAGPQHF
TRBV3-1	TRBJ2-5	few	NA	TGTGCCAGCAGCCAAGATCCCGGGCCGCGGGAGACCCAGTACTTC	CASSQDPGPRETQYF
TRBV20-1	TRBJ2-3	many	TRBD2	TGCAGTGCTAGAGCTAAAGGCGGGAGGGCCGCTAGCACAGATACGCAGTATTTT	CSARAKGGRAASTDTQYF
TRBV5-1	TRBJ2-2	NA	TRBD2	TGCGCCAGCAGCTTTCACGCGGGAGGGCCTCGAGGCGGGGAGCTGCTTTTT	CASSFHAGGPRGGELLF
TRBV2	TRBJ1-1	many	NA	TGTGCCAGCAGTGAACGTGCCACGAACACTGAAGCTTTCTTT	CASSERATNTEAFF
TRBV20-1	TRBJ2-7	medium-sized	NA	TGCAGTGCCCACCGGGACTCATACGAGCAGTACTTC	CSAHRDSYEQYF
TRBV6-1	TRBJ1-1	many	TRBD1	TGTGCCAGCAGTGAAATGACAGGGGTTACTGAAGCTTTCTTT	CASSEMTGVTEAFF
TRBV4-1	TRBJ1-4	medium-sized	NA	TGCGCCAGCAGCCTATCCACCGGGACGGGGAATGAAAAACTGTTTTTT	CASSLSTGTGNEKLFF
TRBV5-1	TRBJ1-3	many	NA	TGCGCCAGCAGACAGGATGGAAACACCATATATTTT	CASRQDGNTIYF
TRBV24-1	TRBJ2-3	many	NA	TGTGCCACCAGTGATTTATCGGATACGCAGTATTTT	CATSDLSDTQYF
TRBV29-1	TRBJ2-3	few	NA	TGCAGCGTTCTTCCACCGGAGTCATACACAGATACGCAGTATTTT	CSVLPPESYTDTQYF
TRBV12-3/TRBV12-4	TRBJ2-7	medium-sized	NA	TGTGCCAGCAGTTTCCAGGGAGGAGGCTACGAGCAGTACTTC	CASSFQGGGYEQYF
TRBV7-3	TRBJ1-6	many	TRBD1	TGTGCCAGCAGCTTGGGACAGGGTCGTTCACCCCTCCACTTT	CASSLGQGRSPLHF
TRBV4-1	TRBJ1-4	NA	TRBD1	TGCGCCAGCAGCCAAGATAGGGGGACAGGTAATGAAAAACTGTTTTTT	CASSQDRGTGNEKLFF
TRBV20-1	TRBJ2-3	many	NA	TGCAGTTCTACTTGGGGCCCCAATACAGACACAGATACGCAGTATTTT	CSSTWGPNTDTDTQYF
TRBV19	TRBJ2-3	many	TRBD2	TGTGCCAGTAGTGGGGGGGTTGGCACAGATACGCAGTATTTT	CASSGGVGTDTQYF
TRBV11-2	TRBJ1-2	many	NA	TGTGCCAGCAGCTTAACCGAATCGACAGCAATCTATGGCTACACCTTC	CASSLTESTAIYGYTF
TRBV20-1	TRBJ1-4	NA	NA	TGCAGTGTCTATACAGGGCTGGGGGGCGATGAAAAACTGTTTTTT	CSVYTGLGGDEKLFF
TRBV18	TRBJ2-5	NA	NA	TGTGCCAGCTCACCGCCACGGGGTACCCAAGAGACCCAGTACTTC	CASSPPRGTQETQYF
TRBV28	TRBJ2-7	NA	NA	TGTGCCAGCAGTTTGCACCCTACCTACTCCTACGAGCATTACTTC	CASSLHPTYSYEHYF
TRBV5-1	TRBJ2-1	NA	NA	TGCTCCAGCAGCTTGGGCGGGCAAACCTACAATGAGCAGTTCTTC	CSSSLGGQTYNEQFF
TRBV5-4	TRBJ2-7	NA	TRBD1	TGTTCCAGCAGCTCCTCAGGGGGAACGAATTACCTCTACGAGCAGTACTTC	CSSSSSGGTNYLYEQYF
TRBV10-3	TRBJ2-3	many	TRBD1	TGTGCCATCAGTCCTGGACAGGGCCGATCAGGTACGCAGTATTTT	CAISPGQGRSGTQYF
TRBV19	TRBJ1-2	medium-sized	NA	TGTGCCAGTAGTATTAACTATGGCTACACCTTC	CASSINYGYTF
TRBV5-4	TRBJ1-2	NA	NA	TGTGCCAGCAGCTTGGAAGGGTGGGCTAACTATGGCTACACCTTC	CASSLEGWANYGYTF
TRBV18	TRBJ2-5	few	TRBD2	TGTGCCAGCTCACCGGCCCTGACTAGCGGGAGGGGAGAGACCCAGTACTTC	CASSPALTSGRGETQYF
TRBV4-2	TRBJ2-1	many	NA	TGTGCCAGCAGCCACCCTGACGGGATGAACCTCCAATACAATGAGCAGTTCTTC	CASSHPDGMNLQYNEQFF
TRBV28	TRBJ2-7	NA	NA	TGTGCCAGCAGTTTACCCTCGTGCGAGCAGTACTTC	CASSLPSCEQYF
TRBV20-1	TRBJ1-1	medium-sized	TRBD1	TGCAGTGCTTCAAGACAGGGCACTGAAGCTTTCTTT	CSASRQGTEAFF
TRBV19	TRBJ2-5	many	NA	TGTGCCAGTAGTATATGGTCAACAAGACAAGAGACCCAGTACTTC	CASSIWSTRQETQYF
TRBV4-1	TRBJ2-1	NA	TRBD2	TGCGCCAGCAGCCAAGACCCCCCCCCTACTAGCAGGCGACTAGCCCGGCAGTTCTTC	CASSQDPPPTSRRLARQFF
TRBV19	TRBJ2-1	many	TRBD2	TGTGCCAGTAGTATGGGACTAGCGGGAACCTATGAGCAGTTCTTC	CASSMGLAGTYEQFF
TRBV29-1	TRBJ2-4	many	TRBD2	TGCAGCGCGGGGGCTGGACTAGCAGAGAACATTCAGTACTTC	CSAGAGLAENIQYF
TRBV27	TRBJ1-5	medium-sized	NA	TGTGCCAGCAGTTTCGGGAATAGCAATCAGCCCCAGCATTTT	CASSFGNSNQPQHF
TRBV20-1	TRBJ1-2	many	NA	TGCAGTGCTAGATTGGGAAGATGGGGCTACACCTTC	CSARLGRWGYTF
TRBV6-1	TRBJ1-1	few	NA	TGTGCCAGCATGTCGGGTCAGGCAAACACTGAAGCTTTCTTT	CASMSGQANTEAFF
TRBV28	TRBJ2-3	many	TRBD2	TGTGCCAGCAGCCCGAACGGACTAGCGGGGTCAGATACGCAGTATTTT	CASSPNGLAGSDTQYF
TRBV7-8	TRBJ1-4	NA	NA	TGTGCCAGCAGCTTAGTACGCCGGGATAATGAAAAACTGTTTTTT	CASSLVRRDNEKLFF
TRBV6-2/TRBV6-3	TRBJ1-4	medium-sized	NA	TGTGCCAGCAGTTACTCATCGGCAGGGAAACTGTTTTTT	CASSYSSAGKLFF
TRBV10-3	TRBJ1-1	large	NA	TGTGCCATCAGTGAGTCTTCAGGGAGTAACACTGAAGCTTTCTTT	CAISESSGSNTEAFF